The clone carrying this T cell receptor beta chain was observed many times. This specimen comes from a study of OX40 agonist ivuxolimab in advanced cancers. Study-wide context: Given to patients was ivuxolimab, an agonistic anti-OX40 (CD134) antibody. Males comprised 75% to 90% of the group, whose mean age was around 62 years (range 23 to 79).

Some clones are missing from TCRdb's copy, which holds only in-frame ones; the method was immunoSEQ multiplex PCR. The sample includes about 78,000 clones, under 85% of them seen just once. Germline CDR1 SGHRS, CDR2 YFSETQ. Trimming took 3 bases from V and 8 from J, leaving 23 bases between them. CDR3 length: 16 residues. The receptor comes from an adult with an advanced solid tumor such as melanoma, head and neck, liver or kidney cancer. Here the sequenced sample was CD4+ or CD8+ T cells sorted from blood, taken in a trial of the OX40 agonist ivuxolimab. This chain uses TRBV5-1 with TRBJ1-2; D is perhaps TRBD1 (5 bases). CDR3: CASSYGPSTLEGGYTF. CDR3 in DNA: TGCGCCAGCAGCTACGGGCCGTCGACATTAGAGGGGGGCTACACCTTC. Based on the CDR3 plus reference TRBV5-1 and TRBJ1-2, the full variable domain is KAGVTQTPRYLIKTRGQQVTLSCSPISGHRSVSWYQQTPGQGLQFLFEYFSETQRNKGNFPGRFSGRQFSNSRSEMNVSTLELGDSALYLCASSYGPSTLEGGYTFGSGTRLTVV.